This passage covers 26 T cell receptor beta chains from one sample sequenced in a study of T cells after yellow fever vaccination. TCRdb reanalysed the 5' RACE reads using MiXCR and keeps one entry per CDR3 protein. There are about 360,000 distinct CDR3 sequences in the sample; under 7.5% occur only once, and 15% lies in the top ten. The sample in question was PBMCs, obtained 5 days after the yellow fever booster vaccination. These receptors were collected from a man younger than 45 who received the YFV17D yellow fever vaccine.

This clonotype was counted many times. The chain employs TRBV12-3 or TRBV12-4 and TRBJ2-7; the D gene is possibly TRBD2 (6 bases). The CDR3 has 12 amino acids. The V and J ends lost 3 bases and 6 bases respectively, with 9 bases between them. The CDR3 here is CASSFGTLEQYF. In nucleotides, the CDR3 is TGTGCCAGCAGTTTTGGGACTCTCGAGCAGTACTTC.

At least ten counts were recorded for this clonotype. The V call is TRBV9, the J call TRBJ1-3; no definite D call. Germline V lookup: CDR1 SGDLS, CDR2 YYNGEE. Between the trimmed V and J ends, which lost 3 bases and 0 bases, there was a span of 13 bases. CDR3 length: 16 residues. CDR3 amino acids: CASSAPGTNSGNTIYF. The CDR3 nucleotides are TGTGCCAGCAGCGCCCCGGGCACCAACTCTGGAAACACCATATATTTT.

This clonotype has just a few counts. The V and J genes are TRBV7-8 and TRBJ2-7; 7 bases fit TRBD2. The V and J ends lost 3 bases and 7 bases, in that order; junction bases with no gene match: 6. In germline, CDR1 is SGHVS, CDR2 FQNEAQ. The CDR3 covers 13 residues. The CDR3: CASSFGEGGEQYF. For the CDR3, the DNA is TGTGCCAGCAGCTTCGGGGAGGGTGGAGAGCAGTACTTC.

In this sample, this clonotype turned up a few times. The V and J genes are TRBV4-3 and TRBJ2-5; D is perhaps TRBD1 (6 bases). V lost 3 bases, J lost 2 bases, and 13 bases lay in between. The CDR3 is made up of 15 amino acids. CDR1 and CDR2 from the germline V gene are LGHNA and YSLEER. CDR3 amino acids: CASSHDRQGQETQYF. The CDR3, as DNA: TGCGCCAGCAGCCATGACAGGCAGGGACAAGAGACCCAGTACTTC.

This clonotype was seen a handful of times. The V and J genes are TRBV3-1 and TRBJ2-5, with D tentatively TRBD2 (6 bases). Germline CDR1 LGHDT, CDR2 YNNKEL (reference sequence). Trimming took 1 base from V and 5 from J, leaving 14 bases between them. CDR3 length: 15 residues. For the CDR3, the DNA is TGTGCCAGCAGCCAAGTAGACGGGAGAGGGGAGACCCAGTACTTC. Translated, it gives CASSQVDGRGETQYF.

This clonotype was counted at least ten times. V is TRBV29-1 and J is TRBJ2-5; perhaps TRBD2 as D (5 bases). V gave up 6 bases and J gave up 4 bases, with 18 bases separating them. The germline gives CDR1 SQVTM, CDR2 ANQGSEA. This CDR3 has 14 residues. CDR3 amino acids: CSVAKTGFRETQYF. DNA for the CDR3: TGCAGCGTGGCCAAGACGGGGTTCCGAGAGACCCAGTACTTC.

The chain carries TRBV30 and TRBJ2-1; D unclear. Trimming left V 0 bases short and J 5 bases short, with 2 bases between. This CDR3 contains 11 residues. CDR1 is GTSNPN, CDR2 SVGIG, per germline (reference sequence). CDR3 sequence reads: CAWSVHNEQFF. The DNA of the CDR3 is TGTGCCTGGAGTGTACACAATGAGCAGTTCTTC.

This clonotype was counted many times. The chain recombines TRBV9 with TRBJ2-7, with D tentatively TRBD2 (5 bases). V shed 3 bases and J shed 0 bases, with 10 bases lying between them. The CDR3 consists of 14 residues. Germline V gene data show CDR1 as SGDLS and CDR2 as YYNGEE. CDR3 amino acids: CASSGDYTSYEQYF. CDR3 bases: TGTGCCAGCAGCGGCGACTACACCTCCTACGAGCAGTACTTC. Full variable domain (outside the CDR3, taken from reference TRBV9 and TRBJ2-7): DSGVTQTPKHLITATGQRVTLRCSPRSGDLSVYWYQQSLDQGLQFLIQYYNGEERAKGNILERFSAQQFPDLHSELNLSSLELGDSALYFCASSGDYTSYEQYFGPGTRLTVT.

This chain uses TRBV10-2 with TRBJ2-7; D gene unclear. Germline V gene data show CDR1 as WSHSY and CDR2 as SAAADI. Trimming took 4 bases from V and 3 from J, leaving 13 bases between them. This CDR3 is 14 amino acids long. The CDR3 nucleotides read TGCGCCAGCAGTGGAGACGGAGTTTTCTACGAGCAGTACTTC. Translated: CASSGDGVFYEQYF.

The chain uses TRBV20-1 and TRBJ2-7, with TRBD2 matching over 12 bases. This CDR3 region has 14 residues. The junction had 9 bases not matched to a gene; V was cut back by 8 bases and J by 4 bases. Germline CDR1 reads DFQATT; CDR2 reads SNEGSKA (reference sequence). The CDR3 nucleotides read TGCAGTACCATTCCACTAGCGGGAGGTTACGAGCAGTACTTC. It specifies CSTIPLAGGYEQYF.

There are many counts of this clonotype. The rearrangement links TRBV11-2 to TRBJ2-3, with 12 bases that match TRBD2. Trimming at V came to 6 bases and at J to 5 bases, leaving 3 bases not matched to a gene. The germline V gene has CDR1 SGHAT and CDR2 FQNNGV. The CDR3 covers 14 residues. This CDR3 reads CASRRTSGIDTQYF. The CDR3 coding sequence is TGTGCCAGCAGGCGGACTAGCGGGATAGATACGCAGTATTTT.

The gene calls are TRBV18 and TRBJ2-3; 9 bases agree with TRBD1. The CDR3 length is 15 residues. Germline lookup yields CDR1 KGHSH and CDR2 LQKENI. The V gene end was trimmed by 5 bases and the J gene end by 3 bases; junction bases not matched to a gene: 6. The CDR3 here is CASSSGQGITDTQYF. CDR3 in DNA: TGTGCCAGCTCATCCGGACAGGGGATAACAGATACGCAGTATTTT.

This clonotype was seen a handful of times. The chain has TRBV29-1 and TRBJ2-2; TRBD2 aligns across 8 bases. CDR1 is SQVTM, CDR2 ANQGSEA, per germline. CDR3 length: 14 residues. Trimming removed 7 bases from V and 6 bases from J; junction bases left unmatched: 10. The CDR3 spells CSAGGREAAGELFF. The CDR3 DNA reads TGCAGCGCCGGGGGGCGGGAGGCGGCCGGGGAGCTGTTTTTT.

This clonotype has more than one count but fewer than ten. CDR3: CSARDQIAGEGTQYF. In DNA, the CDR3 is TGCAGTGCTAGAGATCAGATAGCGGGAGAGGGTACGCAGTATTTT. The rearrangement joins TRBV20-1 to TRBJ2-3; 9 bases are shared with TRBD2. Germline-derived CDR1 and CDR2 are DFQATT and SNEGSKA (reference sequence). Losses at the gene ends were 0 bases for V and 8 bases for J; bases not matched to a gene: 9. The CDR3 runs to 15 residues.

The chain couples TRBV5-1 to TRBJ2-7; D is tentatively TRBD1 or TRBD2 (5 bases each). Germline assignment: CDR1 SGHRS and CDR2 YFSETQ. CDR3 size: 13 residues. V shed 4 bases and J shed 1 base, with 9 bases lying between them. CDR3: CASSTGPSYEQYF. Written as DNA, the CDR3 is TGCGCCAGCAGCACGGGACCGTCCTACGAGCAGTACTTC.

This clonotype was counted between two and nine times. V and J are TRBV23-1 and TRBJ2-1, with D perhaps matching TRBD1 or TRBD2 (5 bases each). TRBV23-1 is reported as an ORF; its role is uncertain. The CDR3 loop spans 18 amino acids. V lost 1 base and J lost 0, with 16 bases in between. The CDR3 DNA reads TGCGCCAGCAGTCAATTCGCCCTTTGGGGGAGCTCCTACAATGAGCAGTTCTTC. It encodes CASSQFALWGSSYNEQFF.

This clonotype was counted ten times or more. This rearrangement joins TRBV5-1 to TRBJ2-7; TRBD1 aligns across 8 bases. J was trimmed by 2 bases and V by 4 bases; bases with no gene match: 8. The CDR3 consists of 15 residues. Per germline, CDR1 SGHRS and CDR2 YFSETQ. This chain's CDR3 is CASSPRTGSTYEQYF. DNA for the CDR3: TGCGCCAGCAGCCCCCGGACAGGGAGCACCTACGAGCAGTACTTC.

This clonotype occurred many times. V is TRBV6-5 and J is TRBJ2-5; D perhaps matches TRBD1 (7 bases). Trimming removed 6 bases from V and 8 bases from J, with 10 bases in between. The CDR3 sequence is 11 residues long. In germline, CDR1 is MNHEY, CDR2 SVGAGI. The CDR3 region is CASSQGGTQYF. In nucleotides, the CDR3 is TGTGCCAGCAGCCAGGGGGGTACCCAGTACTTC.

This clonotype came up many times. This chain joins TRBV20-1 and TRBJ2-2; unclear D gene. This CDR3 has 13 residues. The germline CDR1 and CDR2 sequences are DFQATT and SNEGSKA (reference sequence). V was clipped by 0 bases and J by 3 bases, with 5 bases between them. The CDR3 reads CSARDGYTGELFF. The CDR3 DNA follows: TGCAGTGCTAGAGATGGGTACACCGGGGAGCTGTTTTTT.

The J gene is TRBJ1-4, the V gene TRBV7-8, with TRBD1 identical over 7 bases. Trimming at V came to 1 base and at J to 6 bases, leaving 2 bases not matched to a gene. CDR1 and CDR2 from the germline V gene are SGHVS and FQNEAQ. This CDR3 has 14 residues. The CDR3 nucleotides are TGTGCCAGCAGCTTAGTCAGGGGGGATGAAAAACTGTTTTTT. It translates to CASSLVRGDEKLFF.

This clonotype was counted between two and nine times. CDR3 amino acids: CASSQNMDSGNTIYF. CDR3 nucleotides: TGTGCCAGCAGCCAGAACATGGACTCTGGAAACACCATATATTTT. The chain joins TRBV3-1 to TRBJ1-3; D gene ambiguous. Trimming left V 3 bases short and J 0 bases short, with 9 bases between. The CDR3 consists of 15 residues. Germline values: CDR1 LGHDT, CDR2 YNNKEL (reference sequence).

This clonotype was found a few times. The chain carries TRBV7-2 and TRBJ1-4; D is ambiguous. CDR1 is SGHTA, CDR2 FQGNSA, per germline. With 1 base removed from V and 4 bases from J, the gap between germline ends came to 10 bases. The CDR3 loop spans 15 amino acids. CDR3 loop: CASSLGAGNNEKLFF. In nucleotides, the CDR3 is TGTGCCAGCAGCTTAGGGGCAGGAAATAATGAAAAACTGTTTTTT.

The V gene is TRBV7-2, the J gene TRBJ2-1, with D perhaps given as TRBD1 or TRBD2 (5 bases each). Germline V lookup: CDR1 SGHTA, CDR2 FQGNSA. The V end was cut by 1 base, the J end by 4 bases, with 11 bases between. The length of the CDR3 is 15 residues. This chain's CDR3 is CASSLGGDQYNEQFF. Written as DNA, the CDR3 is TGTGCCAGCAGCTTAGGAGGGGATCAGTACAATGAGCAGTTCTTC.

The chain links TRBV10-3 to TRBJ1-2, with D unclear. The V end lost 2 bases, the J end lost 1 base, and 11 bases lay between the germline ends. The germline V gene encodes CDR1 ENHRY and CDR2 SYGVKD. The CDR3 is 15 amino acids. The CDR3 DNA reads as TGTGCCATCAGTGAGGTTGAGGTAGTTAACTATGGCTACACCTTC. This codes for CAISEVEVVNYGYTF.

With respect to this clonotype: A read error may account for a junction end that differs from germline. This chain uses TRBV3-1 with TRBJ2-7; 11 bases align to TRBD2. Germline V lookup: CDR1 LGHDT, CDR2 YNNKEL (reference sequence). CDR3 length: 17 amino acids. CDR3 sequence (DNA): TGTGCCAGCAGACAAGGGACTAGCGGAGCCTCCTCCTACGAGCAGTACTTC. Residues: CASRQGTSGASSYEQYF.

This clonotype has ten or more counts. The chain is built from TRBV19 and TRBJ2-1; 7 nucleotides line up with TRBD2. The length of the CDR3 is 15 residues. The germline gives CDR1 LNHDA, CDR2 SQIVND (reference sequence). Trimming at V came to 4 bases and at J to 8 bases, leaving 11 bases not matched to a gene. The CDR3 nucleotides read TGTGCCAGTAGTAACGACGGGACTACACCATATGAGCAGTTCTTC. Amino acid sequence: CASSNDGTTPYEQFF.